Detailed here is one T cell receptor beta chain. Antigen: not known. These data originate in a study of cytomegalovirus exposure and HLA in healthy donors. Assay: immunoSEQ multiplex PCR; the TCRdb copy retains only in-frame clones and omits some. The sample lists about 120,000 clones, around 85% occurring once. Study observations and caveats: Generally TCR sequences proved uncommon, though certain public TCRs appeared in numerous donors.

The sequencing input was PBMCs. This clonotype originated in a woman younger than 45 in good health and CMV-seronegative.

The CDR3 region is CASSSGGAVGTGELFF. Here the CDR3 DNA reads TGTGCCAGCAGCTCAGGGGGCGCCGTGGGCACCGGGGAGCTGTTTTTT. The chain links TRBV7-2 to TRBJ2-2, with TRBD1 matching over 8 bases. The CDR3 is made up of 16 amino acids. The germline gives CDR1 SGHTA, CDR2 FQGNSA. Unmatched junction bases numbered 8, after V lost 4 bases and J lost 4 bases.